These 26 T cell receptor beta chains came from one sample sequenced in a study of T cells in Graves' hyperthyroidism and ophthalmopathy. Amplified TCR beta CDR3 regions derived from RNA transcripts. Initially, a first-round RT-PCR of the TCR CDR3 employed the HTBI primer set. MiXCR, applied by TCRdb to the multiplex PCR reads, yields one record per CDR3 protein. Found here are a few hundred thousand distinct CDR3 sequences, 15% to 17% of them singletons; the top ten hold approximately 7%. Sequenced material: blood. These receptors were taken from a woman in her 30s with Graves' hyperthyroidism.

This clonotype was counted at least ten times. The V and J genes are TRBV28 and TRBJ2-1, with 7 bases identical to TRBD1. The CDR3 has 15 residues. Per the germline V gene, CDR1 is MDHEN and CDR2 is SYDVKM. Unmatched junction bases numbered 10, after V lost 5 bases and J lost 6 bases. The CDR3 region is CASSGPGQKFNEQFF. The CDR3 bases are TGTGCCAGCAGTGGCCCGGGACAGAAATTCAATGAGCAGTTCTTC.

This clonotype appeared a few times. Here the CDR3 reads CASSQTGGHTGELFF. In nucleotides, the CDR3 is TGTGCCAGCAGTCAAACCGGGGGCCACACCGGGGAGCTGTTTTTT. The rearrangement joins TRBV27 to TRBJ2-2; the D call may be TRBD1 or TRBD2 (6 bases each). Germline V gives CDR1 MNHEY, CDR2 SMNVEV (reference sequence). The CDR3 consists of 15 residues. V dropped 5 bases and J dropped 3 bases, with 13 bases sitting between them.

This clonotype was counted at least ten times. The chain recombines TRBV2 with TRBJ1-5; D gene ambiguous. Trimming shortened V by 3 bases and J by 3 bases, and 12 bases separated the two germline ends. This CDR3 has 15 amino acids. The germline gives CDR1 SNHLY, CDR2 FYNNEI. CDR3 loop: CASSDVSRLNQPQHF. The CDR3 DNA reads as TGTGCCAGCAGTGACGTCTCCAGGCTCAATCAGCCCCAGCATTTT.

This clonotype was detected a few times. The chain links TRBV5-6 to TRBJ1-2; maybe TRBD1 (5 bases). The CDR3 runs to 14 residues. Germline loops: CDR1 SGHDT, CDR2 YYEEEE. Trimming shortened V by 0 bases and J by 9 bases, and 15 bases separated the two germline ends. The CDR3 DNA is TGTGCCAGCAGCTTGGACGTGGGGCACGAATGCTACACCTTC. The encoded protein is CASSLDVGHECYTF.

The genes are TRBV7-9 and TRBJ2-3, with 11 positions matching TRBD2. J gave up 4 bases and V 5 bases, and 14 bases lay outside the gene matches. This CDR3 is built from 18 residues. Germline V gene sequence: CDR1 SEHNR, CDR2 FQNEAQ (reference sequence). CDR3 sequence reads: CASSHYSGRAPTADTQYF. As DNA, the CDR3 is TGTGCCAGCAGCCATTATAGCGGGAGGGCCCCCACAGCAGATACGCAGTATTTT.

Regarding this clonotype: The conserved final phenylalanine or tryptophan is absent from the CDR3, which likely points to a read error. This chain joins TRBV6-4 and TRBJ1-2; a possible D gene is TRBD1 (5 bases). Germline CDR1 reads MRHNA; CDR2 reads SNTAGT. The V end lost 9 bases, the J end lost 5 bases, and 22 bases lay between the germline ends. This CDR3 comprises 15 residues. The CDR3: CASREGVRELYGYTL. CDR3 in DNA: TGTGCCAGTCGTGAAGGGGTCAGGGAACTATATGGCTACACCCTC.

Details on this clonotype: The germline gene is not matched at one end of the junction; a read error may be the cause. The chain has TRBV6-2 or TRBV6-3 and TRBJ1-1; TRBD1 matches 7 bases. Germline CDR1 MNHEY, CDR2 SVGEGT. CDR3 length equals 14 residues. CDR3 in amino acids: CASILSAGGTEALF. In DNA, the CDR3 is TGTGCCAGCATCCTAAGTGCAGGGGGGACTGAAGCTCTCTTT.

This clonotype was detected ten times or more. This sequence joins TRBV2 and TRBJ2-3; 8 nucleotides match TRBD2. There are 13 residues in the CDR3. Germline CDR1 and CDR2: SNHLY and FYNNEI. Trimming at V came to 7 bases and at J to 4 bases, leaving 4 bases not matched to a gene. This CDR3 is CASKTGGADTQYF. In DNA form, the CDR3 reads TGTGCCAGCAAGACGGGAGGGGCAGATACGCAGTATTTT.

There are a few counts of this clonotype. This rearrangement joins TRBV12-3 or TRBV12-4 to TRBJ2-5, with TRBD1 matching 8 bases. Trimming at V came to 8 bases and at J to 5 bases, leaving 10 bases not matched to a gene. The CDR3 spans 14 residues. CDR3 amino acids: CASSPAGQGETQYF. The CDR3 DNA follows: TGTGCCAGCTCCCCTGCCGGACAGGGTGAGACCCAGTACTTC.

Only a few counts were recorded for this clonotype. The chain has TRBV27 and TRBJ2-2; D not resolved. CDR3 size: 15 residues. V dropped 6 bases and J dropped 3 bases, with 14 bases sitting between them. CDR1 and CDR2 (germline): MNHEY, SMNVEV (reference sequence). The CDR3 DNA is TGTGCCAGCAGCCCGAAAAACTCATACACCGGGGAGCTGTTTTTT. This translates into CASSPKNSYTGELFF.

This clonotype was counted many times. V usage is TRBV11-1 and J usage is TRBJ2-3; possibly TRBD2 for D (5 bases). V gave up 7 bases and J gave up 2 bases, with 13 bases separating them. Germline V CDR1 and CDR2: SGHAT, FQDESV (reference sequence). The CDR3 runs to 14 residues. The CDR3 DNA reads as TGTGCCAGCACAGTGAGCGGAGACACAGATACGCAGTATTTT. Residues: CASTVSGDTDTQYF.

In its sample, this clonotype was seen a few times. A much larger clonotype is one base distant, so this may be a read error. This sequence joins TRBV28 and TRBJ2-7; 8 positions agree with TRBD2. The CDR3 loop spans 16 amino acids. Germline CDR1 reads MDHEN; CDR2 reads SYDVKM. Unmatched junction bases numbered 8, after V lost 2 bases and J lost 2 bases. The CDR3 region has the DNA TGTGCCAGCAGTTTAGGGGATCCAGCGGGAGCCTACGAGCAGTACTTC. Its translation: CASSLGDPAGAYEQYF. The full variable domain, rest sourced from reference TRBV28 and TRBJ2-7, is DVKVTQSSRYLVKRTGEKVFLECVQDMDHENMFWYRQDPGLGLRLIYFSYDVKMKEKGDIPEGYSVSREKKERFSLILESASTNQTSMYLCASSLGDPAGAYEQYFGPGTRLTVT.

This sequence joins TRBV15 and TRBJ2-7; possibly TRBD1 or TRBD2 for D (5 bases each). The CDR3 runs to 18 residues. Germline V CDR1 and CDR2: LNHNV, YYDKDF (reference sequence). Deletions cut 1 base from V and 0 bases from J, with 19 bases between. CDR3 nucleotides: TGTGCCACCAGCAGAGCCGGGGCAGGGTTTTCCTACTCCTACGAGCAGTACTTC. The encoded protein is CATSRAGAGFSYSYEQYF.

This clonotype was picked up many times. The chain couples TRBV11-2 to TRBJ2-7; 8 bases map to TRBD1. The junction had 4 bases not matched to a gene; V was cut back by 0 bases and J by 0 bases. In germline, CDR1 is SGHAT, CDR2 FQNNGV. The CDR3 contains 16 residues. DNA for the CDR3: TGTGCCAGCAGCTTAGAATGGACAGGGTTCTCCTACGAGCAGTACTTC. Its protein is CASSLEWTGFSYEQYF.

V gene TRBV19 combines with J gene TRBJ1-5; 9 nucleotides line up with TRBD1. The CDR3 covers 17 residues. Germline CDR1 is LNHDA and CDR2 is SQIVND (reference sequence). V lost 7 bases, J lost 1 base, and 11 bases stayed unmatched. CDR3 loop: CASMGTGRSLSNQPQHF. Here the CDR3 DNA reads TGTGCCAGTATGGGGACAGGGCGGTCTTTAAGCAATCAGCCCCAGCATTTT.

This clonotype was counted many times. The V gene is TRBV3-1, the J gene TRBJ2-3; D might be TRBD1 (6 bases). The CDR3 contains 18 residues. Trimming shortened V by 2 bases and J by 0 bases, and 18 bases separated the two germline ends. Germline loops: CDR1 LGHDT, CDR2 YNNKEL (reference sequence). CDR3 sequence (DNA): TGTGCCAGCAGCCAAAAGGGCATGGGGGCGCGAAGCACAGATACGCAGTATTTT. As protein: CASSQKGMGARSTDTQYF.

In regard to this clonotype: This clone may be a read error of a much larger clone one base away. CDR3 sequence reads: CASSLGRIGRSTDTQYF. In DNA, the CDR3 is TGTGCCAGCAGTTTAGGCAGGATCGGGAGAAGCACAGATACGCAGTATTTT. This chain connects TRBV28 to TRBJ2-3; maybe TRBD2 (6 bases). Germline V gives CDR1 MDHEN, CDR2 SYDVKM. V lost 2 bases, J lost 0 bases, and 15 bases lay in between. The CDR3 contains 17 residues.

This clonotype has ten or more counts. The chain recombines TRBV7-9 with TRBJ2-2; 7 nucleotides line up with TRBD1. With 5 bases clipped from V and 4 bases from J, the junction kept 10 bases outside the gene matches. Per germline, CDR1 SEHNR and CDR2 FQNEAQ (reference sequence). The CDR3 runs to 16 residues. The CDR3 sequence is CASSPAGTVRTGELFF. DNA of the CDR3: TGTGCCAGCAGCCCGGCCGGGACAGTGCGCACCGGGGAGCTGTTTTTT.

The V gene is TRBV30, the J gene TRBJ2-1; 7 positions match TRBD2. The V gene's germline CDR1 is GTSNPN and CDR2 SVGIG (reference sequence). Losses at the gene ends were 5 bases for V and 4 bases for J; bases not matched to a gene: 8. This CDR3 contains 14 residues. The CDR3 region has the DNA TGTGCCTGGGTGGGGGGGTCCCATTACAATGAGCAGTTCTTC. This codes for CAWVGGSHYNEQFF.

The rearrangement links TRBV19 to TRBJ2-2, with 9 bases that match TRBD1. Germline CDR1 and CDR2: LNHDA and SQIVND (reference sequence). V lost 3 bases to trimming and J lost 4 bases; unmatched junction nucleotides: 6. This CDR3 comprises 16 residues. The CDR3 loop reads CASSMLTGGGTGELFF. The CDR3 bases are TGTGCCAGTAGTATGCTGACAGGGGGGGGCACCGGGGAGCTGTTTTTT.

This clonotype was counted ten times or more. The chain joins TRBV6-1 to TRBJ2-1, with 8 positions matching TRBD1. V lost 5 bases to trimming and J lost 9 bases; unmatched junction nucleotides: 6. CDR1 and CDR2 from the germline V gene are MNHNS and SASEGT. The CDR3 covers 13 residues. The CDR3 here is CASSSGTGSEQFF. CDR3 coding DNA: TGTGCCAGCAGTTCCGGGACAGGTAGTGAGCAGTTCTTC.

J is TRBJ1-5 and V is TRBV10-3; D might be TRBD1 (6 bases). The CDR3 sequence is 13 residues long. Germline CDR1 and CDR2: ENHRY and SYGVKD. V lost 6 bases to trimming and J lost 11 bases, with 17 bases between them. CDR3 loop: CAISEGGSRSQHF. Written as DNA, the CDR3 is TGTGCCATCAGCGAGGGGGGGTCTAGGTCCCAGCATTTT.

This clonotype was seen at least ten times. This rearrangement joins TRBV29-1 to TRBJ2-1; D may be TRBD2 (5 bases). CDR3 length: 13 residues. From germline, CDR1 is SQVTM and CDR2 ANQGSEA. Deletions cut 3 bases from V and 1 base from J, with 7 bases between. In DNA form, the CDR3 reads TGCAGCGTTGAGGAGGAATCCTACAATGAGCAGTTCTTC. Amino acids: CSVEEESYNEQFF.

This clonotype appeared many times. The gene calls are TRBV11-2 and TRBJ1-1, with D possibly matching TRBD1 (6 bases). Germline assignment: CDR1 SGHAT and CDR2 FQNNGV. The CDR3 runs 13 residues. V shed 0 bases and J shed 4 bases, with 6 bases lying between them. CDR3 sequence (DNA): TGTGCCAGCAGCTTAGACAGGGGCACTGAAGCTTTCTTT. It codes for CASSLDRGTEAFF.

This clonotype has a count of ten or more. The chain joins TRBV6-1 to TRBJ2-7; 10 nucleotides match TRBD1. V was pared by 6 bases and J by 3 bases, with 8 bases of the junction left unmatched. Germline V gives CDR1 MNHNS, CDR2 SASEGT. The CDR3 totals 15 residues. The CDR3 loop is CASRADRGDIYEQYF. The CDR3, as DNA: TGTGCCAGCAGAGCGGACAGGGGGGACATCTACGAGCAGTACTTC.

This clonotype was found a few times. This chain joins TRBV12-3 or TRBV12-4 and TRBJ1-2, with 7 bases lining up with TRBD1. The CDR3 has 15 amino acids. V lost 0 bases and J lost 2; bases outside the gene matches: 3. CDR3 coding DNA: TGTGCCAGCAGTTTAGCGGGACAGATAAACTATGGCTACACCTTC. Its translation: CASSLAGQINYGYTF.